These T cell receptor beta chains were read from a single sample in a study of T cell repertoires in cytomegalovirus infection. Each CDR3 protein gets one entry after TCRdb re-called the reads with MiXCR. The data contain more than 400,000 distinct CDR3 sequences, around a quarter of them singletons. Sequenced material: PBMCs. The source of these receptors is a human donor in good health (CMV status not recorded). Some clones in this sample may be carry-over from other donors' samples. Both conserved end residues are part of each CDR3. The order of the fields is J gene, CDR3 length, clone size, V gene, D gene, CDR3 DNA, CDR3 protein. D genes are given only for firm matches. Clone size is not always given. Where it is, it says once, few, many or a class for expanded clones.

TRBJ2-3	13	many	TRBV7-2	-	TGTGCCAGCAGCCGAACGACCCTTGACACGCAGTATTTT	CASSRTTLDTQYF
TRBJ2-1	13	few	TRBV19	-	TGTGCCAGTAGTATAAGATACTACAATGAGCAGTTCTTC	CASSIRYYNEQFF
TRBJ2-3	13	-	TRBV7-9	-	TGTGCCAGCAGCTCCCAAGGGGGGGACTATCGGGATTTT	CASSSQGGDYRDF
TRBJ2-1	14	-	TRBV6-2/TRBV6-3	-	TGTGCCAGCAGTGCCCCTGGCCGTTACAATGAGCAGTTCTTC	CASSAPGRYNEQFF
TRBJ1-2	14	-	TRBV4-1	-	TGCGCCAGCAGCCAAGAACCGTCGGTCTATGGCTACACCTTC	CASSQEPSVYGYTF
TRBJ2-1	15	-	TRBV7-2	TRBD1	TGTGCCAGCAGCTGGACAGGTCGGACAGACAATGAGCAGTTCTTC	CASSWTGRTDNEQFF
TRBJ2-2	16	-	TRBV24-1	-	TGTGCCACCAGTGGAGGAGGCGGAACGAACACCGGGGAGCTGTTTTTT	CATSGGGGTNTGELFF
TRBJ2-3	15	-	TRBV14	TRBD2	TGTGCCAGCAGGCCTAGCGGCCGCTTCGCAGATACGCAGTATTTT	CASRPSGRFADTQYF
TRBJ2-1	14	many	TRBV7-6	TRBD1	TGTGCCAGCAGCTTAGGGACAGGGGGCAATGAGCAGTTCTTC	CASSLGTGGNEQFF
TRBJ2-7	15	many	TRBV7-2	-	TGTGCCAGCAGCGGGCGGTGGGGAGGCTCCTACGAGCAGTACTTC	CASSGRWGGSYEQYF
TRBJ2-3	15	many	TRBV7-2	TRBD1	TGTGCCAGCAGCTTAGGGGGGACAGGCCCAGATACGCAGTATTTT	CASSLGGTGPDTQYF
TRBJ2-1	17	few	TRBV11-2	-	TGTGCCAGCAGCTTAGTGGCGAGCGCGAGGGCTCGGAATGAGCAGTTCTTC	CASSLVASARARNEQFF
TRBJ1-2	14	-	TRBV27	-	TGTGCCAGCAGTTTTTCTACAGGCCGCGATGGCTACACCTTC	CASSFSTGRDGYTF
TRBJ1-1	13	many	TRBV7-2	-	TGTGCCAGCAGCTACGGGACTTTTAAGGAAGCTTTCTTT	CASSYGTFKEAFF
TRBJ2-3	13	-	TRBV20-1	TRBD2	TGCAGTAACTTAGCGGGAGAAGTAGATACGCAGTATTTT	CSNLAGEVDTQYF